This T cell receptor (beta chain) is from a study of glioma-infiltrating T cells after dendritic cell vaccination. Study at large: Dendritic cells derived from monocytes and pulsed with autologous tumor lysate formed the vaccine. At biweekly intervals, patients got three intradermal dendritic cell vaccine injections. Study conclusions and caveats: Patients with more pretreatment TILs had longer time to progression and survival.

Time point defined: after dendritic cell vaccination, including at tumor progression/relapse. Patients had residual fresh-frozen tumor tissue and more than two years of survival data. Regarding this clone: Its antigen is not known.

Assay: immunoSEQ multiplex PCR; the TCRdb copy retains only in-frame clones and omits some. This sample has roughly 80,000 clones, with around 87% found just once. This CDR3 region has 13 residues. Germline loops: CDR1 MNHNS, CDR2 SASEGT. The junction had 3 bases not matched to a gene; V was cut back by 8 bases and J by 1 base. The chain combines TRBV6-1 with TRBJ2-5, with 8 nucleotides matching TRBD2. Sequenced here: blood, sampled after dendritic cell vaccination. The clonotype originates from a human donor with glioblastoma. The chain's CDR3 is CASLSGAQETQYF. CDR3 nucleotides: TGTGCCAGCCTTAGCGGGGCCCAAGAGACCCAGTACTTC.